The rows below give T cell receptor beta chains drawn from one sample of a study of blood T cell repertoires in COVID-19. The assay was immunoSEQ multiplex PCR, and TCRdb's table has in-frame clones only and misses some. The data contain over 600,000 clones, approximately 90% of them singletons. Sequenced material: peripheral blood. Receptor source: a woman under 30 with acute or convalescent COVID-19. The CDR3 runs from the conserved cysteine through the conserved F or W. The D gene is left open where the match is weak. For some rows the clone size is stated as once, few or many, or as a class when expanded; others skip it.

v_gene	d_gene	j_gene	abundance	CDR3aa	CDR3nt
TRBV12-3/TRBV12-4	-	TRBJ1-1	-	CASSLGGNTEAFF	TGTGCCAGCAGTTTAGGGGGCAACACTGAAGCTTTCTTT
TRBV4-3	TRBD1	TRBJ2-7	-	CASSPGDRELNEQYF	TGCGCCAGCAGCCCTGGGGACAGGGAGTTGAACGAGCAGTACTTC
TRBV6-5	TRBD1	TRBJ1-1	-	CASSYDREGGNTEAFF	TGTGCCAGCAGTTATGACAGGGAAGGGGGTAACACTGAAGCTTTCTTT
TRBV12-3/TRBV12-4	-	TRBJ1-1	-	CASTSPPGTEAFF	TGTGCCAGCACCTCCCCACCGGGCACTGAAGCTTTCTTT
TRBV6-2/TRBV6-3	-	TRBJ1-3	-	CASSFGLGSSGNTIYF	TGTGCCAGCAGCTTCGGACTCGGGAGCTCTGGAAACACCATATATTTT
TRBV27	-	TRBJ1-4	-	CASRRANEKLFF	TGTGCCAGCCGGCGGGCAAACGAAAAACTGTTTTTT
TRBV11-2	-	TRBJ1-3	few	CASSSRLDSGNTIYF	TGTGCCAGCAGCTCTCGCTTAGACTCTGGAAACACCATATATTTT
TRBV7-8	-	TRBJ1-1	-	CASSPDTEAFF	TGTGCCAGCAGCCCTGACACAGAAGCTTTCTTT
TRBV9	TRBD2	TRBJ2-1	-	CASSVVPAGVQFF	TGTGCCAGCAGCGTAGTGCCAGCGGGGGTTCAGTTCTTC
TRBV6-5	-	TRBJ2-7	once	CASSYTLGAPEQYF	TGTGCCAGCAGTTACACCCTGGGGGCTCCCGAGCAGTACTTC
TRBV5-1	TRBD1	TRBJ1-1	few	CASSPKTGDRSEAFF	TGCGCCAGCAGTCCCAAAACAGGGGATCGGTCTGAAGCTTTCTTT
TRBV15	-	TRBJ2-5	-	CATSRDLAVGEETQYF	TGTGCCACCAGCAGAGATCTGGCAGTCGGGGAAGAGACCCAGTACTTC
TRBV4-1	-	TRBJ1-2	-	CASSVFPRRAGGYTF	TGCGCCAGCAGCGTCTTTCCGAGGAGGGCAGGCGGCTACACCTTC
TRBV24-1	TRBD1	TRBJ2-5	-	CATSDDRVRETQYF	TGTGCCACCAGTGACGACAGGGTTCGAGAGACCCAGTACTTC
TRBV29-1	TRBD1	TRBJ2-6	-	CSVDQGAAGANVLTF	TGCAGCGTTGACCAGGGGGCGGCTGGGGCCAACGTCCTGACTTTC
TRBV30	-	TRBJ2-7	-	CAWSGGGHTYEQYF	TGTGCCTGGAGTGGCGGGGGCCATACCTACGAGCAGTACTTC
TRBV5-6	TRBD1	TRBJ1-1	-	CASSLDRGAEAFF	TGTGCCAGCAGCTTGGACAGGGGTGCTGAAGCTTTCTTT
TRBV20-1	-	TRBJ2-7	once	CSAHRVDEQYF	TGCAGTGCTCACAGGGTAGACGAGCAGTACTTC
TRBV13	TRBD1	TRBJ1-1	-	CASSLGRGPEAFF	TGTGCCAGCAGCTTAGGTAGGGGGCCTGAAGCTTTCTTT
TRBV13	-	TRBJ1-2	-	CASSRQASYGYTF	TGTGCCAGCAGCCGACAGGCCTCCTATGGCTACACCTTC
TRBV25-1	-	TRBJ1-5	-	CASSEWQGQPQHF	TGTGCCAGCAGTGAATGGCAGGGTCAGCCCCAGCATTTT
TRBV7-8	-	TRBJ1-5	once	CASSLSEEGNQPQHF	TGTGCCAGCAGCTTAAGTGAGGAAGGCAATCAGCCCCAGCATTTT
TRBV19	TRBD1	TRBJ2-2	-	CARGDSNTGELFF	TGTGCCAGGGGGGACAGCAACACCGGGGAGCTGTTTTTT
TRBV4-2	-	TRBJ1-1	-	CASTSLGGAMNTEAFF	TGTGCCAGCACCTCCCTTGGGGGGGCAATGAACACTGAAGCTTTCTTT
TRBV19	TRBD1	TRBJ2-7	-	CASKPGQGSYEQYF	TGTGCCAGTAAGCCTGGACAGGGATCCTACGAGCAGTACTTC
TRBV9	-	TRBJ2-6	-	CASSVSVARSGANVLTF	TGTGCCAGCAGCGTATCCGTAGCACGCTCTGGGGCCAACGTCCTGACTTTC
TRBV30	-	TRBJ1-5	-	CAWSWGTNQPQHF	TGTGCCTGGAGTTGGGGGACTAATCAGCCCCAGCATTTT
TRBV6-5	TRBD1	TRBJ1-2	-	CASSPTGAGYTF	TGTGCCAGCAGCCCGACAGGGGCTGGCTACACCTTC
TRBV2	-	TRBJ1-6	once	CASIIPTFALHF	TGTGCCAGCATAATACCGACATTCGCCCTCCACTTT
TRBV6-5	TRBD1	TRBJ1-1	-	CASSPPRDRVTEAFF	TGTGCCAGCAGCCCCCCCCGGGACAGGGTTACTGAAGCTTTCTTT
TRBV5-1	-	TRBJ1-4	-	CASKQTTNEKLFF	TGCGCCAGCAAACAGACAACTAATGAAAAACTGTTTTTT
TRBV15	-	TRBJ1-1	-	CATSRDGNTEAFF	TGTGCCACCAGCAGAGACGGGAACACTGAAGCTTTCTTT
TRBV19	-	TRBJ1-6	-	CASSPSLRSFNSPLHF	TGTGCCAGTAGTCCGTCCCTCAGAAGTTTCAATTCACCCCTCCACTTT
TRBV24-1	TRBD2	TRBJ2-2	-	CATSGGLGGGGGELFF	TGTGCCACCAGTGGGGGACTCGGCGGCGGGGGCGGGGAGCTGTTTTTT
TRBV27	-	TRBJ2-7	-	CASSLLVGSYEQYF	TGTGCCAGCAGTTTATTGGTCGGCTCCTACGAGCAGTACTTC
TRBV27	TRBD2	TRBJ2-2	-	CASSSYSGGPNTGELFF	TGTGCCAGCAGTTCCTATAGCGGGGGCCCGAACACCGGGGAGCTGTTTTTT
TRBV10-3	-	TRBJ1-3	few	CAIRPGGFSGNTIYF	TGTGCCATCAGGCCGGGGGGATTCTCTGGAAACACCATATATTTT
TRBV5-1	TRBD2	TRBJ2-1	-	CASTPLAGALNEQFF	TGCGCCAGCACCCCTCTAGCGGGGGCCCTCAATGAGCAGTTCTTC
TRBV18	-	TRBJ1-1	-	CASSPWGHLGDTEAFF	TGTGCCAGCTCACCATGGGGACACCTCGGAGACACTGAAGCTTTCTTT
TRBV4-3	-	TRBJ2-2	-	CASSQGSPGVGNTGELFF	TGCGCCAGCAGCCAAGGTTCTCCGGGAGTTGGGAACACCGGGGAGCTGTTTTTT
TRBV6-5	TRBD1	TRBJ1-6	-	CASRDRGNSPLHF	TGTGCCAGCAGGGACAGGGGAAATTCACCCCTCCACTTT
TRBV3-1/TRBV3-2	TRBD1	TRBJ1-2	once	CASSQFGTGRLGGYTF	TGTGCCAGCAGCCAATTCGGGACAGGGCGCCTTGGTGGCTACACCTTC
TRBV5-1	-	TRBJ1-1	-	CASSLVVDTEAFF	TGCGCCAGCAGCTTGGTCGTAGACACTGAAGCTTTCTTT
TRBV18	TRBD1	TRBJ1-5	-	CASSPDRGPGQPQHF	TGTGCCAGCTCCCCGGACAGGGGGCCAGGTCAGCCCCAGCATTTT